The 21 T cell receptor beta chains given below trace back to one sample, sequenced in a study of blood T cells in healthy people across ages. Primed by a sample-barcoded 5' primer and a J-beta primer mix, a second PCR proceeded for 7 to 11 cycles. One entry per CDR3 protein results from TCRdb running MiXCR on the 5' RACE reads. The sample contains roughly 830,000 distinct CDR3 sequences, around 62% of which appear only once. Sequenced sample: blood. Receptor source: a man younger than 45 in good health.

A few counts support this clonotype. CDR3 bases: TGTGCCAGCAGTTCCAACAGGGGGGTCGCAACGGCTCAGTACTTC. As protein: CASSSNRGVATAQYF. The chain recombines TRBV12-3 or TRBV12-4 with TRBJ2-4, with TRBD1 identical over 8 bases. CDR3 size: 15 residues. V lost 4 bases and J lost 12; bases outside the gene matches: 14.

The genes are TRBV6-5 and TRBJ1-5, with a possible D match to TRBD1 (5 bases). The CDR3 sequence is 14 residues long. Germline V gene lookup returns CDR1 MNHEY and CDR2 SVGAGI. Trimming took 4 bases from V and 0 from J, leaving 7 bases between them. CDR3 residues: CASSSTGSNQPQHF. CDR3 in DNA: TGTGCCAGCAGTTCTACAGGTAGCAATCAGCCCCAGCATTTT.

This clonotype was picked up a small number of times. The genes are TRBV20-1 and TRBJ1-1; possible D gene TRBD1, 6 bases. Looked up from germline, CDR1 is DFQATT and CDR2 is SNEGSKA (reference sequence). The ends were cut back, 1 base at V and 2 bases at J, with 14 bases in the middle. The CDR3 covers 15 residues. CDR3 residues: CSARGYQTGNTEAFF. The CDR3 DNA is TGCAGTGCTAGAGGTTACCAGACAGGAAACACTGAAGCTTTCTTT.

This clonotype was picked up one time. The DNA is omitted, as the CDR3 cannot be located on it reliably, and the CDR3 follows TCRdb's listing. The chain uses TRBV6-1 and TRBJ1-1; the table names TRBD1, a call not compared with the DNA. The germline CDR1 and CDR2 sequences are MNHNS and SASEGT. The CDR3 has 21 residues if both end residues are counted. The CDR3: CASSVSSYEQYFGQGAAEAFF.

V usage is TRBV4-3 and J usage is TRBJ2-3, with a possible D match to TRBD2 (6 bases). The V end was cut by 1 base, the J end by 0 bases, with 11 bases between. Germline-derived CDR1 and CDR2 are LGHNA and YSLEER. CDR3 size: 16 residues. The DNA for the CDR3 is TGCGCCAGCAGCCAAGGGACTAAACACAGCACAGATACGCAGTATTTT. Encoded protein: CASSQGTKHSTDTQYF.

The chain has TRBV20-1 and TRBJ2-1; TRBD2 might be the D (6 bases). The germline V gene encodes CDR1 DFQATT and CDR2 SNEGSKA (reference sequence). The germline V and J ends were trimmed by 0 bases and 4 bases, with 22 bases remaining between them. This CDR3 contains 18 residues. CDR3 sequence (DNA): TGCAGTGCTAGAGATCCAGGCCGGCTGGCGGGAAGTTACAATGAGCAGTTCTTC. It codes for CSARDPGRLAGSYNEQFF.

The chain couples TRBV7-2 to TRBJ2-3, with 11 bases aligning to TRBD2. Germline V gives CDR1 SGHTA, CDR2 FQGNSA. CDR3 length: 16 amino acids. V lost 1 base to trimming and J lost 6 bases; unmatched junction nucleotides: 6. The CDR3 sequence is CASSLGLAGSIDTQYF. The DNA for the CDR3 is TGTGCCAGCAGCTTAGGACTAGCGGGGAGTATCGATACGCAGTATTTT.

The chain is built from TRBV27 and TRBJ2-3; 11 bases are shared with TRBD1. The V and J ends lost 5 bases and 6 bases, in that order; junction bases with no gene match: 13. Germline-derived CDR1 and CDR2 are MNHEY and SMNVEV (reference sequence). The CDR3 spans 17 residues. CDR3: CASSPTDRGLTTDTQYF. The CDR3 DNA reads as TGTGCCAGCAGTCCCACGGACAGGGGGCTGACAACGGATACGCAGTATTTT.

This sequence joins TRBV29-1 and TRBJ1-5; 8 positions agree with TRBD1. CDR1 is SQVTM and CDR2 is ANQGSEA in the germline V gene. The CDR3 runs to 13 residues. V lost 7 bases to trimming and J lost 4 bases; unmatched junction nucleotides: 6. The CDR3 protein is CSAGTGQNQPQHF. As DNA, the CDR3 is TGCAGCGCCGGGACAGGCCAGAATCAGCCCCAGCATTTT. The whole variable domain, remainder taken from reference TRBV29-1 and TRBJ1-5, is SAVISQKPSRDICQRGTSLTIQCQVDSQVTMMFWYRQQPGQSLTLIATANQGSEATYESGFVIDKFPISRPNLTFSTLTVSNMSPEDSSIYLCSAGTGQNQPQHFGDGTRLSIL.

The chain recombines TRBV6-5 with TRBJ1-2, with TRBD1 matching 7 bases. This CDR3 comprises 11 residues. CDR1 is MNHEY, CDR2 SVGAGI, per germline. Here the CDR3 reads CPQGTDYGYTF. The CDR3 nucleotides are TGTCCACAGGGGACAGACTATGGCTACACCTTC.

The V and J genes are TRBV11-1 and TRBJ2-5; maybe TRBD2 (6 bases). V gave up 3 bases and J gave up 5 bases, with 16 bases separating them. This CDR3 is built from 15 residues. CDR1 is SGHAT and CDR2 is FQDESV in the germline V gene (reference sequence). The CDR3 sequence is CASSFSGRGRETQYF. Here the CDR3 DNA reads TGTGCCAGCAGCTTTTCGGGACGGGGGAGGGAGACCCAGTACTTC.

In DNA, the CDR3 is TGCGCCAGCAGCCAACCCGGGGCTGGGGCCAACGTCCTGACTTTC. This gives the protein CASSQPGAGANVLTF. This chain uses TRBV4-1 with TRBJ2-6; a weak D match, TRBD2 (5 bases). Germline CDR1 is MGHRA and CDR2 is YSYEKL. CDR3 size: 15 residues. V was clipped by 2 bases and J by 2 bases, with 7 bases between them.

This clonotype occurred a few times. The CDR3 DNA is TGTGCCAGCAAACGGGACAGGGATTCACCCCTCCACTTT. It is translated as CASKRDRDSPLHF. The gene calls are TRBV2 and TRBJ1-6, with TRBD1 matching 9 bases. The CDR3 runs 13 residues. V lost 7 bases to trimming and J lost 8 bases; unmatched junction nucleotides: 3. CDR1 is SNHLY and CDR2 is FYNNEI in the germline V gene.

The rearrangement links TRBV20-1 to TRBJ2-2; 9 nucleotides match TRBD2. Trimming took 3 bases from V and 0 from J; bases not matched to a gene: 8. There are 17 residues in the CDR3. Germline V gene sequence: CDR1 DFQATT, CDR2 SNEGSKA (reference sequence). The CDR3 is CSARGTRGGANTGELFF. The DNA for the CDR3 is TGCAGTGCTAGGGGGACTCGCGGGGGGGCGAACACCGGGGAGCTGTTTTTT.

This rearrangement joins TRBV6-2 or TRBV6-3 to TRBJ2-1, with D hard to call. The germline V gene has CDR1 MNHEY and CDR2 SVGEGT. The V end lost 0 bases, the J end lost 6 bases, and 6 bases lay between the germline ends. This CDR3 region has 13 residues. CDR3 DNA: TGTGCCAGCAGTTACTCTGGCAGCAATGAGCAGTTCTTC. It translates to CASSYSGSNEQFF.

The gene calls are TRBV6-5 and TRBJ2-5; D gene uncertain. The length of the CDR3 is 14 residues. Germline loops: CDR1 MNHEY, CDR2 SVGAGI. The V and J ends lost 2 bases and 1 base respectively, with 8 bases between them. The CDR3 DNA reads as TGTGCCAGCAGTTACATCGGGTCCCAAGAGACCCAGTACTTC. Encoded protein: CASSYIGSQETQYF.

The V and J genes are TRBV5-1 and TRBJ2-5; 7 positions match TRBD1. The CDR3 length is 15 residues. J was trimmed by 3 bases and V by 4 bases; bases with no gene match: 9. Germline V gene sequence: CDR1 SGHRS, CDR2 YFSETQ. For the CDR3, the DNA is TGCGCCAGCAGCCCACAGCGACAGGGAGAAGAGACCCAGTACTTC. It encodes CASSPQRQGEETQYF.

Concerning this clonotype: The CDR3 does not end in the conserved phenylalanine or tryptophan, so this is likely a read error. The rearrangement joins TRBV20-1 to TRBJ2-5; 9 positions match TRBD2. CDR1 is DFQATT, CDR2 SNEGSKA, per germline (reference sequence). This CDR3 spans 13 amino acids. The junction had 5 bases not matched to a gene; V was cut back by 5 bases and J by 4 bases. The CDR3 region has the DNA TGCAGTGCTGGGGGGACTAGCAGAGAGACCCAGTACGTC. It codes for CSAGGTSRETQYV.

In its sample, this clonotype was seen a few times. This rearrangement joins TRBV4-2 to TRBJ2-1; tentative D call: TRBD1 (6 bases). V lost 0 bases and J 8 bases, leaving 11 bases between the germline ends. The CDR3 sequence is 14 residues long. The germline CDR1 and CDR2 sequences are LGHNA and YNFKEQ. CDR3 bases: TGTGCCAGCAGCCAAGAAGGGGGTCCTCATGAGCAGTTCTTC. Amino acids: CASSQEGGPHEQFF.

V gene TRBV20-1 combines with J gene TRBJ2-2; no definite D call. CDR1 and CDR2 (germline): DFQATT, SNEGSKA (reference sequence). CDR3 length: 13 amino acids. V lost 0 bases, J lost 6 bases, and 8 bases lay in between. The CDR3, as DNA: TGCAGTGCTAGAGATCAACGGCCCGGGGAGCTGTTTTTT. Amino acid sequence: CSARDQRPGELFF.

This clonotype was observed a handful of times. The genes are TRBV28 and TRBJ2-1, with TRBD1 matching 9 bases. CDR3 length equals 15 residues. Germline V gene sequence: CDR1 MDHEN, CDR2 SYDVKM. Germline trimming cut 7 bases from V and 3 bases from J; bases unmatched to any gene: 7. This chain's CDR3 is CASNRGTGYYNEQFF. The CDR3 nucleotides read TGTGCCAGCAACCGCGGGACAGGGTACTACAATGAGCAGTTCTTC.